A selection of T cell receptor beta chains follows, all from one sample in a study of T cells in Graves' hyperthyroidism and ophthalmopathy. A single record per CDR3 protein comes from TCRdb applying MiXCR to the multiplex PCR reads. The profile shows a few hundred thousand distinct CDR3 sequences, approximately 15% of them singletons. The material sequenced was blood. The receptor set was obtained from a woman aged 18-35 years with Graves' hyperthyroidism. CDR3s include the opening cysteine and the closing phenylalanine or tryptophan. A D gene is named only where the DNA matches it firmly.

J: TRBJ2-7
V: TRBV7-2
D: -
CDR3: CASSRIGSGERYEQYF

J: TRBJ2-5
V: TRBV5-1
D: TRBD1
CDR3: CASSYTDRKNQETQYF

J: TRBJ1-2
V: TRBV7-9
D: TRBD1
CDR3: CASSSPGGSYGYTF

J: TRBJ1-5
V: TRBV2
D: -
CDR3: CASREMLRNQPQHF

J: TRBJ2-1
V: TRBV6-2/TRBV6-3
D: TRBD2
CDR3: CASSSGRGAHNEQFF

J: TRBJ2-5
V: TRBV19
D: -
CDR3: CASSISTSLQETQYF

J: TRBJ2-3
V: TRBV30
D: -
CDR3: CAWRYWGTDTQYF

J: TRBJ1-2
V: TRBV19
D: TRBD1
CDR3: CATRTGGGYGYTF

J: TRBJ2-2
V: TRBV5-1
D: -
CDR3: CASSRGSIDTGELFF

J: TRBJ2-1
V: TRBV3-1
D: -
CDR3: CASSRTNEQFF

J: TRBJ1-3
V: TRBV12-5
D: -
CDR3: CASGLRGGNTIYF

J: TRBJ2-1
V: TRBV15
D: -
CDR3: CATSRPSVGNEQFF

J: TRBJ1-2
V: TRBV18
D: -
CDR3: CASSPRSPGTAVEGYTF

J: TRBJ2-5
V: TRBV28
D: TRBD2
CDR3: CASNRLAGGRQETQYF

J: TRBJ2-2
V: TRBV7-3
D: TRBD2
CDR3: CASSLGGGLAGELFF

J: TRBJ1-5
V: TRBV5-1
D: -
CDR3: CASSQGLWGKKSNQPQHF

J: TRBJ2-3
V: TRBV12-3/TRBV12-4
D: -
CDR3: CASSLVGMDTQYF

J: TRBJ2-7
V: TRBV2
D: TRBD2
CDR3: CASSPGTSIYEQYF

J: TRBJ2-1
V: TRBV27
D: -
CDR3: CASSLLSRDFYEQFF

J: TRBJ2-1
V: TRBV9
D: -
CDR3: CASSVGSTGLNEQFF

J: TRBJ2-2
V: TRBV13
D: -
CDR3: CASSLGSLGSRGELFF

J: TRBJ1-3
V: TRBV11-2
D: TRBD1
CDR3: CASIGRTTGVTGNTIYF

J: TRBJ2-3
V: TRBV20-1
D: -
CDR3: CSARILSYTDTQYF

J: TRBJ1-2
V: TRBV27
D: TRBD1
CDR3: CASSSPRDSFYGYTF

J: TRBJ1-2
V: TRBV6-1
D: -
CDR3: CASRSGFQYGYTF

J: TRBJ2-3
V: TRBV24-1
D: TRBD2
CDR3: CATRVSVQREADTQYF

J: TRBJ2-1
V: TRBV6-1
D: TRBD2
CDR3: CASSESREWFYNEQFF

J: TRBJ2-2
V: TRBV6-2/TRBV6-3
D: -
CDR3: CASSVFIGPGELFF

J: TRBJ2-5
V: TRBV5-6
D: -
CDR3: CASSLTGIETQYF

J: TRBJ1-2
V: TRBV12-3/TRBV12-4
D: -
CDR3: CASSSSEPGYGYTF

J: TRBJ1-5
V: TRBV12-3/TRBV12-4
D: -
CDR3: CASRIQGQPQHF

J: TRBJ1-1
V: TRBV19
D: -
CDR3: CASSIGGLQAFF